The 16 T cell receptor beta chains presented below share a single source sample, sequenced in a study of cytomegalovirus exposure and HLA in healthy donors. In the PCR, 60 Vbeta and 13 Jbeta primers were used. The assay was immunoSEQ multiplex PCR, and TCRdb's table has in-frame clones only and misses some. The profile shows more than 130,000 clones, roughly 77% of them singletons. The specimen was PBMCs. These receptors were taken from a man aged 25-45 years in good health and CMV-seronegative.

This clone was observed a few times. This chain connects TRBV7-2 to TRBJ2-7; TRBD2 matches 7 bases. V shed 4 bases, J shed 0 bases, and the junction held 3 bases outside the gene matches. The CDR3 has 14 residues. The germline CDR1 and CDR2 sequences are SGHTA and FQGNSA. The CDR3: CASSSSGSSYEQYF. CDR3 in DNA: TGTGCCAGCAGCTCTAGCGGAAGCTCCTACGAGCAGTACTTC.

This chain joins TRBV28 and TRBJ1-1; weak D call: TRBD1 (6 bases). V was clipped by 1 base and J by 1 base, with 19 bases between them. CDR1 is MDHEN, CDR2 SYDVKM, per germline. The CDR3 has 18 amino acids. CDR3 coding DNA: TGTGCCAGCAGTTTATCTCCCCCAAACAGGGCGACGAACACTGAAGCTTTCTTT. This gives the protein CASSLSPPNRATNTEAFF. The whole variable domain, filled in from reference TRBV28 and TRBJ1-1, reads DVKVTQSSRYLVKRTGEKVFLECVQDMDHENMFWYRQDPGLGLRLIYFSYDVKMKEKGDIPEGYSVSREKKERFSLILESASTNQTSMYLCASSLSPPNRATNTEAFFGQGTRLTVV.

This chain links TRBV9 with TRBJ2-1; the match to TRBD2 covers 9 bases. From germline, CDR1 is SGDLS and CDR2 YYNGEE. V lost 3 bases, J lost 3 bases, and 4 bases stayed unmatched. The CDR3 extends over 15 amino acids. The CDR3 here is CASSGGLANYNEQFF. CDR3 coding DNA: TGTGCCAGCAGCGGAGGACTAGCGAACTACAATGAGCAGTTCTTC.

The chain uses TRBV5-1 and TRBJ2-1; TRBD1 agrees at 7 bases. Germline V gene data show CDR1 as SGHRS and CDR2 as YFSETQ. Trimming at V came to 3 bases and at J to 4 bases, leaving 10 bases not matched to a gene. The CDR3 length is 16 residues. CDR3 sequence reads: CASSSTRPGGYNEQFF. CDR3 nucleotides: TGCGCCAGCAGCTCCACCCGACCAGGGGGATACAATGAGCAGTTCTTC.

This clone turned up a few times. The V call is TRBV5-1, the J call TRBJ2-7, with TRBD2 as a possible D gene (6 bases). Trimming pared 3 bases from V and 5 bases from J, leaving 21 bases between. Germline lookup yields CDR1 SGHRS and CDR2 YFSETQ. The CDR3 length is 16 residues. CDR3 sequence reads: CASSSRMDYPRDEQYF. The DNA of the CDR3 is TGCGCCAGCAGCTCGCGAATGGACTACCCACGGGACGAGCAGTACTTC.

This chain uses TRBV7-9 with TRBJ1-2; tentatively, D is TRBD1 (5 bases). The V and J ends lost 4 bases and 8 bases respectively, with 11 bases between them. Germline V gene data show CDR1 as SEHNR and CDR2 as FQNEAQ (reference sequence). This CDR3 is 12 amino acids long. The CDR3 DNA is TGTGCCAGCAGCTCGGGGGACGTCGGCTACACCTTC. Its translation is CASSSGDVGYTF.

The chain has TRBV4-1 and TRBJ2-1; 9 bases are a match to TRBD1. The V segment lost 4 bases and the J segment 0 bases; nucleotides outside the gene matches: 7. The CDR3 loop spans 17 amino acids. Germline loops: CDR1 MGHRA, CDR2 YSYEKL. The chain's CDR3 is CASSPHGTGSSYNEQFF. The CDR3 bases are TGCGCCAGCAGCCCGCACGGGACAGGGAGCTCCTACAATGAGCAGTTCTTC.

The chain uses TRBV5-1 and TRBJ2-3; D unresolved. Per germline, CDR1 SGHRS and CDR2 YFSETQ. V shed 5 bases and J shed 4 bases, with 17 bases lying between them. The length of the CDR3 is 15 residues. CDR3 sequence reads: CASSPDTFRPDTQYF. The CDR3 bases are TGCGCCAGCAGTCCTGACACTTTTCGCCCAGATACGCAGTATTTT. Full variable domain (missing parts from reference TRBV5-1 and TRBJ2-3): KAGVTQTPRYLIKTRGQQVTLSCSPISGHRSVSWYQQTPGQGLQFLFEYFSETQRNKGNFPGRFSGRQFSNSRSEMNVSTLELGDSALYLCASSPDTFRPDTQYFGPGTRLTVL.

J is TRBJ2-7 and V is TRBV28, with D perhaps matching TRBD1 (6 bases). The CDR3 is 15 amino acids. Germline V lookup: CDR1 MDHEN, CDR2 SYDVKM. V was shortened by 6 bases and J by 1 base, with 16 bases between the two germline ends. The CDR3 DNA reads TGTGCCAGCAGCATCCCTACACAGGGATCCTACGAGCAGTACTTC. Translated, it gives CASSIPTQGSYEQYF.

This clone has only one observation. CDR3 DNA sequence: TGTGCCAGTAGTATGGGGGACAGTAACAATGAGCAGTTCTTC. It codes for CASSMGDSNNEQFF. The chain has TRBV19 and TRBJ2-1; 7 bases are shared with TRBD1. With 3 bases clipped from V and 5 bases from J, the junction kept 4 bases outside the gene matches. The CDR3 covers 14 residues. CDR1 and CDR2 (germline): LNHDA, SQIVND (reference sequence).

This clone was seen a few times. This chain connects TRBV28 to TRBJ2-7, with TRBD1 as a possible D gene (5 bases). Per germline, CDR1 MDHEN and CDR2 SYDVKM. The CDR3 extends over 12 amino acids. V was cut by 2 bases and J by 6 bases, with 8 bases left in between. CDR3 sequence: CASSLAGFEQYF. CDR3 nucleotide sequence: TGTGCCAGCAGTTTAGCAGGGTTCGAGCAGTACTTC.

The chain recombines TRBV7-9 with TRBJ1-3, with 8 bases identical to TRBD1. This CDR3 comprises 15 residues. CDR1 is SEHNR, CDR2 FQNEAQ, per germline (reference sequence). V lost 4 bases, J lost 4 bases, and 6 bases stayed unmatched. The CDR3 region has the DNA TGTGCCAGCAGCTCGGAGACAGGGGTAGGAAACACCATATATTTT. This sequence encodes CASSSETGVGNTIYF.

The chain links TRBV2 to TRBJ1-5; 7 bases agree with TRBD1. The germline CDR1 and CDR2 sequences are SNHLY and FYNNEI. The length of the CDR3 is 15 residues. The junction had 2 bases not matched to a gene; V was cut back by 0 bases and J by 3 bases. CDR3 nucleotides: TGTGCCAGCAGTGAAGCGACAGGGACCAATCAGCCCCAGCATTTT. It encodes CASSEATGTNQPQHF.

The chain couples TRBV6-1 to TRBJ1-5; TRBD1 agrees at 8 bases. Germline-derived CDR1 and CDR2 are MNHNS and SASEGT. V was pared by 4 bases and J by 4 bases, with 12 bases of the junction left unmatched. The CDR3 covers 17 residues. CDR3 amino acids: CASSARPPNRGNQPQHF. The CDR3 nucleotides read TGTGCCAGCAGTGCCCGGCCCCCAAACAGGGGGAATCAGCCCCAGCATTTT.

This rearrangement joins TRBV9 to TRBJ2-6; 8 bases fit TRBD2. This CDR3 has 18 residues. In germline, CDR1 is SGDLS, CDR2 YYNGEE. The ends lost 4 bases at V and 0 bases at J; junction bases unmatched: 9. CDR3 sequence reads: CASSLEAGAFSGANVLTF. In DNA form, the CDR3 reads TGTGCCAGCAGCCTCGAAGCGGGGGCCTTCTCTGGGGCCAACGTCCTGACTTTC.

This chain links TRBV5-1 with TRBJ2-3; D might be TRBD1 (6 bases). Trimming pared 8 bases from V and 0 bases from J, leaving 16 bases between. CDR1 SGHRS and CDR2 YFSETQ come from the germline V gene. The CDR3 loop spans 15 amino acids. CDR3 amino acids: CASRQRTESTDTQYF. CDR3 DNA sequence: TGCGCCAGTAGACAACGGACAGAGAGCACAGATACGCAGTATTTT.